The 32 T cell receptor beta chains below were found in one sample sequenced in a study of cytomegalovirus exposure and HLA in healthy donors. It was with 60 Vbeta and 13 Jbeta primers that the PCR ran. Using immunoSEQ multiplex PCR, the repertoire was profiled, and TCRdb retains in-frame clones only, with some absent. This table has under 200,000 clones, 75% to 80% appearing once. Sequencing was done on a sample of PBMCs. The receptors were gathered from a woman between 40 and 55 years old in good health and CMV-seronegative.

This chain uses TRBV19 with TRBJ1-1, with 7 bases aligning to TRBD1. The CDR3 runs to 13 residues. Germline lookup yields CDR1 LNHDA and CDR2 SQIVND (reference sequence). The V and J ends lost 10 bases and 6 bases, in that order; junction bases with no gene match: 11. The CDR3 region has the DNA TGTGCCACATCAACGCGGGACAGCCCTGAAGCTTTCTTT. Amino acid sequence: CATSTRDSPEAFF.

V usage is TRBV6-6 and J usage is TRBJ1-1; D not certain. CDR1 is MNHNY, CDR2 SVGAGI, per germline (reference sequence). The V end was cut by 3 bases, the J end by 1 base, with 6 bases between. The CDR3 totals 13 residues. DNA of the CDR3: TGTGCCAGCAGTTATGGAGGGAACACTGAAGCTTTCTTT. The encoded protein is CASSYGGNTEAFF.

The chain carries TRBV12-5 and TRBJ1-6, with no clear D. CDR3 size: 12 residues. Germline values: CDR1 LGHNT, CDR2 FRNRAP. The CDR3 here is CVLVQSNSPLHF. The CDR3 nucleotides read TGTGTTTTGGTACAGTCTAATTCACCCCTCCACTTT.

J is TRBJ1-2 and V is TRBV25-1; D unresolved. This CDR3 is built from 16 residues. The germline V and J ends were trimmed by 9 bases and 3 bases, with 23 bases remaining between them. Looked up from germline, CDR1 is MGHDK and CDR2 is SYGVNS. The CDR3 nucleotides are TGTGCCAGGAAGGACTCCCACCTCCGGGGTTACTATGGCTACACCTTC. As protein: CARKDSHLRGYYGYTF.

This clone was seen more than once but under ten times. CDR3 amino acids: CASSLQDSIQETQYF. The CDR3 coding sequence is TGTGCCAGCAGCCTACAGGACAGCATCCAAGAGACCCAGTACTTC. The chain joins TRBV6-4 to TRBJ2-5, with a tentative D call TRBD1 (6 bases). The length of the CDR3 is 15 residues. Germline loops: CDR1 MRHNA, CDR2 SNTAGT. The V gene lost 6 bases and the J gene lost 1 base, with 15 bases spanning the gap.

This chain links TRBV4-1 with TRBJ1-3; TRBD1 might be the D (6 bases). The CDR3 runs 15 residues. Germline CDR1 and CDR2: MGHRA and YSYEKL. V was shortened by 2 bases and J by 1 base, with 9 bases between the two germline ends. The CDR3 nucleotides are TGCGCCAGCAGCCAACAGGGGTATTCTGGAAACACCATATATTTT. Translation: CASSQQGYSGNTIYF.

V is TRBV6-6 and J is TRBJ2-1; D remains ambiguous. Germline loops: CDR1 MNHNY, CDR2 SVGAGI (reference sequence). The CDR3 loop spans 13 amino acids. V was pared by 5 bases and J by 8 bases, with 13 bases between. This chain's CDR3 is CASSLPALDEQFF. In nucleotides, the CDR3 is TGTGCCAGCAGTCTCCCCGCGCTGGATGAGCAGTTCTTC.

The rearrangement links TRBV7-9 to TRBJ1-6, with D uncertain. CDR1 is SEHNR and CDR2 is FQNEAQ in the germline V gene (reference sequence). Trimming left V 3 bases short and J 7 bases short, with 13 bases between. The CDR3 is 15 residues long. Here the CDR3 reads CASSFQRSGNSPLHF. The CDR3 DNA reads TGTGCCAGCAGCTTCCAGCGATCGGGGAATTCACCCCTCCACTTT.

CDR3 sequence: CASSDRADRETYEQYF. DNA for the CDR3: TGTGCCAGCAGCGACCGGGCCGACAGGGAGACCTACGAGCAGTACTTC. This sequence joins TRBV2 and TRBJ2-7, with TRBD1 identical over 7 bases. There are 16 residues in the CDR3. J was trimmed by 2 bases and V by 6 bases; bases with no gene match: 13. Germline V lookup: CDR1 SNHLY, CDR2 FYNNEI.

This chain joins TRBV2 and TRBJ2-5, with a weak D call TRBD1 (6 bases). Germline V gene lookup returns CDR1 SNHLY and CDR2 FYNNEI. V was trimmed by 9 bases and J by 2 bases, leaving 10 bases between them. The CDR3 has 12 residues. The CDR3 DNA follows: TGTGCCAGGAGGGACAAACAAGAGACCCAGTACTTC. Protein sequence: CARRDKQETQYF.

The chain couples TRBV9 to TRBJ2-7; 8 nucleotides align to TRBD1. The CDR3 contains 13 residues. V shed 4 bases, J shed 5 bases, and the junction held 5 bases outside the gene matches. CDR1 and CDR2 (germline): SGDLS, YYNGEE. The CDR3, as DNA: TGTGCCAGCAGCCTGGGACAGGACAACGAGCAGTACTTC. Its protein is CASSLGQDNEQYF.

This sequence joins TRBV7-6 and TRBJ2-7; maybe TRBD1 (6 bases). CDR1 and CDR2 (germline): SGHVS, FNYEAQ. The CDR3 is 12 residues long. V was trimmed by 5 bases and J by 5 bases, leaving 10 bases between them. CDR3: CASSGEGDEQYF. The CDR3 nucleotides read TGTGCCAGCAGCGGAGAGGGGGACGAGCAGTACTTC.

This clone was seen a few times. The rearrangement links TRBV5-4 to TRBJ1-6, with a tentative D call TRBD1 (6 bases). Germline V gives CDR1 SGHNT, CDR2 YYREEE (reference sequence). V was cut by 3 bases and J by 10 bases, with 17 bases left in between. The CDR3 length is 15 residues. The chain's CDR3 is CASSWQGQIVSPLHF. As DNA, the CDR3 is TGTGCCAGCAGCTGGCAGGGGCAGATCGTCTCACCCCTCCACTTT.

This chain connects TRBV10-1 to TRBJ2-5, with a possible D match to TRBD1 (6 bases). The J call may be wrong; the DNA end is better matched by TRBJ2-7. The CDR3 is 13 residues long. The germline V gene encodes CDR1 WNHNN and CDR2 SYGVQD (reference sequence). CDR3 amino acids: CASSGQAGHEQYF. The CDR3 region has the DNA TGCGCCAGCAGTGGACAGGCTGGCCACGAGCAGTACTTC.

This chain joins TRBV5-1 and TRBJ1-2, with 7 bases lining up with TRBD1. This CDR3 has 14 residues. With V trimmed by 5 bases and J by 0 bases, 4 bases remained unmatched. The germline V gene encodes CDR1 SGHRS and CDR2 YFSETQ. The CDR3 sequence is CASRQGLANYGYTF. In DNA form, the CDR3 reads TGCGCCAGCAGACAGGGGCTAGCTAACTATGGCTACACCTTC.

This clone has a single count. Other DNA sequences within the sample encode an identical CDR3. The rearrangement uses TRBV6-5 and TRBJ2-2; D is perhaps TRBD1 (6 bases). This CDR3 is built from 15 residues. V lost 2 bases and J 7 bases, leaving 14 bases between the germline ends. CDR1 and CDR2 (germline): MNHEY, SVGAGI. In DNA, the CDR3 is TGTGCCAGCAGTTACCTTAGGACAGCAGACGGGGAGCTGTTTTTT. This sequence encodes CASSYLRTADGELFF.

As concerns this clone: One end of the junction fails to match germline, which may point to a read error. The chain uses TRBV7-9 and TRBJ2-7; the match to TRBD2 covers 10 bases. Per the germline V gene, CDR1 is SEHNR and CDR2 is FQNEAQ (reference sequence). This CDR3 has 16 amino acids. As DNA, the CDR3 is TGTTCCAGCAGATATGCAGCGGGGGGGAGCTCCTACGAGCAGTACTTC. Amino acids: CSSRYAAGGSSYEQYF.

This clone was picked up a small number of times. The chain couples TRBV19 to TRBJ1-2, with a weak D call TRBD1 (6 bases). The germline gives CDR1 LNHDA, CDR2 SQIVND (reference sequence). V lost 2 bases, J lost 0 bases, and 13 bases lay in between. The CDR3 is 16 residues long. The DNA for the CDR3 is TGTGCCAGTAGTATAACAGGGTTCCGGGCTAACTATGGCTACACCTTC. Translated: CASSITGFRANYGYTF.

V gene TRBV19 combines with J gene TRBJ2-7; possible D gene TRBD1, 6 bases. Germline V CDR1 and CDR2: LNHDA, SQIVND (reference sequence). The CDR3 spans 15 residues. V was trimmed by 6 bases and J by 1 base, leaving 16 bases between them. In nucleotides, the CDR3 is TGTGCCAGTAGCAGAAATGACAGGCGGTCCTACGAGCAGTACTTC. Translated, it gives CASSRNDRRSYEQYF.

J is TRBJ2-1 and V is TRBV19, with D possibly TRBD1 on 6 matching bases. V lost 8 bases and J 1 base, leaving 9 bases between the germline ends. Germline loops: CDR1 LNHDA, CDR2 SQIVND (reference sequence). The CDR3 runs 13 residues. CDR3 residues: CASSGVSYNEQFF. The CDR3 DNA reads as TGTGCCAGTTCAGGGGTATCCTACAATGAGCAGTTCTTC.

This chain links TRBV2 with TRBJ2-3; 8 bases are shared with TRBD1. The CDR3 consists of 15 residues. With V trimmed by 7 bases and J by 4 bases, 10 bases remained unmatched. Per the germline V gene, CDR1 is SNHLY and CDR2 is FYNNEI. This chain's CDR3 is CASTRQGIGADTQYF. CDR3 sequence (DNA): TGTGCCAGCACCCGACAGGGGATTGGGGCAGATACGCAGTATTTT. The full variable domain, completed using reference TRBV2 and TRBJ2-3, is EPEVTQTPSHQVTQMGQEVILRCVPISNHLYFYWYRQILGQKVEFLVSFYNNEISEKSEIFDDQFSVERPDGSNFTLKIRSTKLEDSAMYFCASTRQGIGADTQYFGPGTRLTVL.

V and J are TRBV6-1 and TRBJ2-3; D gene unclear. Germline lookup yields CDR1 MNHNS and CDR2 SASEGT. This CDR3 comprises 15 residues. V lost 3 bases to trimming and J lost 0 bases, with 10 bases between them. The CDR3 loop reads CASSDLIYSTDTQYF. DNA of the CDR3: TGTGCCAGCAGTGACTTAATCTATAGCACAGATACGCAGTATTTT.

V and J are TRBV2 and TRBJ2-7, with D maybe TRBD2 (5 bases). CDR1 SNHLY and CDR2 FYNNEI come from the germline V gene. The length of the CDR3 is 16 residues. The V and J ends lost 7 bases and 2 bases respectively, with 21 bases between them. CDR3 DNA: TGTGCCAGCAATCGAGAGGGCAGCTTTACTACCTACGAGCAGTACTTC. It translates to CASNREGSFTTYEQYF.

The genes are TRBV19 and TRBJ2-5, with TRBD2 identical over 9 bases. Per the germline V gene, CDR1 is LNHDA and CDR2 is SQIVND (reference sequence). This CDR3 spans 14 amino acids. The ends lost 7 bases at V and 4 bases at J; junction bases unmatched: 7. In nucleotides, the CDR3 is TGTGCCAGTACCGGGGGGCGGGGGGGAGAGACCCAGTACTTC. It yields the protein CASTGGRGGETQYF.

This sequence joins TRBV6-5 and TRBJ1-3; 7 nucleotides line up with TRBD1. The CDR3 covers 15 residues. CDR1 is MNHEY and CDR2 is SVGAGI in the germline V gene. The J segment lost 0 bases and the V segment lost 5 bases, leaving 4 bases of the junction unmatched. The CDR3 DNA follows: TGTGCCAGCAGTGCGTCAGGGGGCTCTGGAAACACCATATATTTT. Translating it yields CASSASGGSGNTIYF.

This rearrangement joins TRBV5-1 to TRBJ1-2, with D maybe TRBD1 (5 bases). Per germline, CDR1 SGHRS and CDR2 YFSETQ. V lost 5 bases, J lost 2 bases, and 7 bases lay in between. The CDR3 is 12 amino acids. CDR3: CASRSGNYGYTF. In DNA, the CDR3 is TGCGCCAGCAGATCAGGGAACTATGGCTACACCTTC.

This chain connects TRBV4-1 to TRBJ2-2; a weak D match, TRBD1 (5 bases). CDR3 length equals 17 residues. Germline V gives CDR1 MGHRA, CDR2 YSYEKL. Between the trimmed V and J ends, which lost 1 base and 1 base, there was a span of 13 bases. The CDR3 sequence is CASSQAVQVWNTGELFF. The CDR3 nucleotides are TGCGCCAGCAGCCAAGCCGTACAGGTATGGAACACCGGGGAGCTGTTTTTT.

The chain combines TRBV5-1 with TRBJ1-6, with TRBD1 as a possible D gene (6 bases). The germline V and J ends were trimmed by 4 bases and 8 bases, with 19 bases remaining between them. The germline CDR1 and CDR2 sequences are SGHRS and YFSETQ. The CDR3 has 16 amino acids. The CDR3 region is CASSPRTARPDSPLHF. As DNA, the CDR3 is TGCGCCAGCAGCCCCCGGACAGCGAGGCCTGATTCACCCCTCCACTTT.

The gene calls are TRBV19 and TRBJ1-5; 7 bases line up with TRBD1. The CDR3 is 13 amino acids. Trimming cost V 9 bases and J 6 bases; bases outside gene matches: 8. CDR1 is LNHDA and CDR2 is SQIVND in the germline V gene (reference sequence). CDR3 loop: CASQPTGVQPQHF. As DNA, the CDR3 is TGTGCCAGCCAACCTACAGGGGTTCAGCCCCAGCATTTT.

The genes are TRBV7-6 and TRBJ1-4, with TRBD1 matching over 8 bases. The V and J ends lost 3 bases and 7 bases, in that order; junction bases with no gene match: 4. The length of the CDR3 is 14 residues. Germline assignment: CDR1 SGHVS and CDR2 FNYEAQ. The CDR3 DNA is TGTGCCAGCAGCTTCGGACAGGGAGGTGAAAAACTGTTTTTT. Translation: CASSFGQGGEKLFF.

The chain joins TRBV5-4 to TRBJ1-4; TRBD1 agrees at 8 bases. Germline V gene sequence: CDR1 SGHNT, CDR2 YYREEE (reference sequence). CDR3 size: 14 residues. V dropped 7 bases and J dropped 5; count of bases not matched to a gene: 7. The CDR3 sequence: CASAFGTGNEKLFF. For the CDR3, the DNA is TGTGCCAGCGCGTTTGGGACAGGCAATGAAAAACTGTTTTTT.

This chain links TRBV7-9 with TRBJ2-4, with 7 bases lining up with TRBD2. The CDR3 runs 15 residues. After removal of 5 bases from V and 9 bases from J, the junction contained 13 bases not matched to a gene. Looked up from germline, CDR1 is SEHNR and CDR2 is FQNEAQ (reference sequence). The CDR3 sequence is CASSTGSGGQGIQYF. As DNA, the CDR3 is TGTGCCAGCAGCACAGGTTCGGGGGGTCAGGGCATTCAGTACTTC.